A single sample is the source of the 30 T cell receptor beta chains below, sequenced in a study of response to subunit inactivated influenza vaccine. A single record per CDR3 protein comes from TCRdb applying MiXCR to the RT-PCR reads. The data show hundreds of thousands of distinct CDR3 sequences, 25% seen once. The sequencing here drew on CD4+ T cells sorted from PBMCs, taken roughly 5 days after vaccination. The receptor set was obtained from a man aged 50-60 years who received an inactivated influenza vaccine.

The CDR3: CASSLGGLAGVGETQYF. The CDR3 DNA follows: TGCGCCAGCAGCTTGGGAGGACTAGCGGGAGTTGGAGAGACCCAGTACTTC. V usage is TRBV5-1 and J usage is TRBJ2-5; 13 bases line up with TRBD2. Germline CDR1 is SGHRS and CDR2 is YFSETQ. The CDR3 sequence is 17 residues long. V gave up 0 bases and J gave up 4 bases; unmatched junction bases: 6.

This clonotype was counted a few times. The chain employs TRBV7-8 and TRBJ1-1; D perhaps matches TRBD1 (6 bases). The V end lost 5 bases, the J end lost 8 bases, and 15 bases lay between the germline ends. Germline V lookup: CDR1 SGHVS, CDR2 FQNEAQ. The CDR3 runs 13 residues. The chain's CDR3 is CASSLTGSTEAFF. In DNA, the CDR3 is TGTGCCAGCAGCCTCACAGGGAGTACCGAAGCTTTCTTT. Together with reference TRBV7-8 and TRBJ1-1, the CDR3 gives the full variable domain: GAGVSQSPRYKVAKRGQDVALRCDPISGHVSLFWYQQALGQGPEFLTYFQNEAQLDKSGLPSDRFFAERPEGSVSTLKIQRTQQEDSAVYLCASSLTGSTEAFFGQGTRLTVV.

This rearrangement joins TRBV6-1 to TRBJ2-5; the D gene is possibly TRBD1 (6 bases). The CDR3 consists of 16 residues. Germline V gene lookup returns CDR1 MNHNS and CDR2 SASEGT. Trimming took 6 bases from V and 2 from J, leaving 19 bases between them. CDR3 in amino acids: CASRESRGTFQETQYF. The CDR3 region has the DNA TGTGCCAGCAGAGAAAGCAGGGGAACTTTTCAAGAGACCCAGTACTTC.

Here the CDR3 DNA reads TGCAGTGCTAGGGCGGGACGGAGTAATTCACCCCTCCACTTT. Encoded protein: CSARAGRSNSPLHF. J is TRBJ1-6 and V is TRBV20-1; tentative D call: TRBD1 (5 bases). Germline CDR1 and CDR2: DFQATT and SNEGSKA (reference sequence). The CDR3 runs to 14 residues. The V end was cut by 3 bases, the J end by 6 bases, with 12 bases between.

The chain joins TRBV20-1 to TRBJ2-5; D is unclear. The CDR3 extends over 13 amino acids. Trimming took 0 bases from V and 2 from J, leaving 7 bases between them. The germline gives CDR1 DFQATT, CDR2 SNEGSKA (reference sequence). The CDR3 region is CSARDFLQETQYF. CDR3 DNA sequence: TGCAGTGCTAGAGATTTTCTTCAAGAGACCCAGTACTTC.

This chain connects TRBV28 to TRBJ2-3; 13 nucleotides align to TRBD2. Germline assignment: CDR1 MDHEN and CDR2 SYDVKM. The CDR3 loop spans 16 amino acids. After removal of 5 bases from V and 1 base from J, the junction contained 3 bases not matched to a gene. The CDR3 DNA follows: TGTGCCAGCAGTGAGACTAGCGGGAGGCGCACAGATACGCAGTATTTT. This sequence encodes CASSETSGRRTDTQYF.

This clonotype was detected ten times or more. The gene calls are TRBV29-1 and TRBJ2-1; D may correspond to TRBD1 or TRBD2 (7 bases each). Looked up from germline, CDR1 is SQVTM and CDR2 is ANQGSEA. The CDR3 has 14 amino acids. V lost 2 bases and J 8 bases, leaving 16 bases between the germline ends. The CDR3 spells CSVERAGGGHEQFF. In DNA form, the CDR3 reads TGCAGCGTTGAAAGGGCAGGGGGGGGCCATGAGCAGTTCTTC.

The rearrangement links TRBV5-1 to TRBJ2-7; TRBD2 is a possible D gene (6 bases). Trimming left V 4 bases short and J 1 base short, with 15 bases between. The CDR3 spans 15 residues. Germline V CDR1 and CDR2: SGHRS, YFSETQ. The CDR3 nucleotides read TGCGCCAGCAGCCGCGGGGTACTGTCGTCCTACGAGCAGTACTTC. Translated: CASSRGVLSSYEQYF.

J is TRBJ2-7 and V is TRBV10-3, with 9 bases matching TRBD2. V shed 10 bases and J 5 bases; nucleotides not matched to a gene: 12. CDR3 length equals 14 residues. CDR1 ENHRY and CDR2 SYGVKD come from the germline V gene. The CDR3 region has the DNA TGTGCCACAGGGGCTAGCGGGAAGGCGGACGAGCAGTACTTC. Residues: CATGASGKADEQYF.

This clonotype was seen a few times. This chain links TRBV18 with TRBJ2-3; a possible D gene is TRBD2 (6 bases). The CDR3 has 18 residues. CDR1 and CDR2 from the germline V gene are KGHSH and LQKENI. V was shortened by 1 base and J by 1 base, with 18 bases between the two germline ends. This CDR3 is CASSPRQGGGGRTDTQYF. In DNA, the CDR3 is TGTGCCAGCTCACCACGGCAGGGAGGCGGAGGGCGCACAGATACGCAGTATTTT.

V is TRBV3-1 and J is TRBJ2-1, with 8 bases fitting TRBD1. The CDR3 extends over 15 amino acids. The junction had 3 bases not matched to a gene; V was cut back by 2 bases and J by 3 bases. CDR1 and CDR2 (germline): LGHDT, YNNKEL (reference sequence). In DNA, the CDR3 is TGTGCCAGCAGCCAAACGGACAGGGTCTACAATGAGCAGTTCTTC. Residues: CASSQTDRVYNEQFF.

The chain combines TRBV29-1 with TRBJ2-5, with a possible D match to TRBD2 (6 bases). V was trimmed by 3 bases and J by 5 bases, leaving 13 bases between them. CDR3 size: 13 residues. Germline-derived CDR1 and CDR2 are SQVTM and ANQGSEA. CDR3 sequence reads: CSVDLAGRETQYF. The CDR3 DNA follows: TGCAGCGTTGACCTCGCGGGACGGGAGACCCAGTACTTC.

The chain joins TRBV9 to TRBJ2-3; D call uncertain. V dropped 0 bases and J dropped 2 bases, with 10 bases sitting between them. The germline gives CDR1 SGDLS, CDR2 YYNGEE. The CDR3 extends over 15 amino acids. The chain's CDR3 is CASSVDPLPTDTQYF. CDR3 nucleotide sequence: TGTGCCAGCAGCGTAGATCCGCTCCCCACAGATACGCAGTATTTT.

This chain links TRBV20-1 with TRBJ2-1, with 8 bases matching TRBD1. Germline-derived CDR1 and CDR2 are DFQATT and SNEGSKA (reference sequence). V was clipped by 2 bases and J by 8 bases; unmatched bases: 5. The CDR3 consists of 13 residues. The CDR3 DNA sequence: TGCAGTGCTAGACAGGGGGCAATCTATGAGCAGTTCTTC. It is translated as CSARQGAIYEQFF.

The V call is TRBV20-1, the J call TRBJ2-2; D remains ambiguous. The CDR3 is 15 amino acids. The germline V gene encodes CDR1 DFQATT and CDR2 SNEGSKA (reference sequence). V lost 3 bases and J 4 bases, leaving 15 bases between the germline ends. The CDR3 sequence is CSARNLGWGTGELFF. The CDR3 DNA is TGCAGTGCTAGGAATTTAGGGTGGGGCACCGGGGAGCTGTTTTTT.

The DNA for the CDR3 is TGTGCCAGCAGCCGACGGGGTTCTGCGGATGGCTACACCTTC. Amino acids: CASSRRGSADGYTF. V usage is TRBV6-1 and J usage is TRBJ1-2; the D is unclear. Germline CDR1 and CDR2: MNHNS and SASEGT. The CDR3 extends over 14 amino acids. The germline V and J ends were trimmed by 6 bases and 6 bases, with 17 bases remaining between them.

The chain joins TRBV11-2 to TRBJ2-1; the D is unclear. Deletions cut 4 bases from V and 2 bases from J, with 24 bases between. The CDR3 runs 19 residues. Germline V gene data show CDR1 as SGHAT and CDR2 as FQNNGV. CDR3 bases: TGTGCCAGCAGCTCACCGATTCTAGTCCAACACGCAACCTACAATGAGCAGTTCTTC. Amino acids: CASSSPILVQHATYNEQFF.

In this sample, this clonotype turned up a few times. The chain recombines TRBV7-2 with TRBJ2-3; 8 bases agree with TRBD2. The germline V gene has CDR1 SGHTA and CDR2 FQGNSA. V lost 4 bases to trimming and J lost 6 bases; unmatched junction nucleotides: 9. This CDR3 is 15 amino acids long. CDR3 region: CASSSRATGGDTQYF. Here the CDR3 DNA reads TGTGCCAGCAGCTCACGGGCCACGGGGGGGGATACGCAGTATTTT.

Many counts were recorded for this clonotype. V and J are TRBV6-5 and TRBJ2-1; 9 nucleotides line up with TRBD2. The CDR3 extends over 15 amino acids. V lost 5 bases, J lost 10 bases, and 12 bases stayed unmatched. CDR1 is MNHEY and CDR2 is SVGAGI in the germline V gene. The CDR3 here is CASSNPGLADREQFF. In nucleotides, the CDR3 is TGTGCCAGCAGTAACCCGGGACTAGCCGACCGAGAGCAGTTCTTC.

This clonotype was recorded a few times. The chain couples TRBV5-1 to TRBJ2-1; tentatively, D is TRBD2 (7 bases). The CDR3 runs to 16 residues. Germline CDR1 and CDR2: SGHRS and YFSETQ. Trimming pared 1 base from V and 0 bases from J, leaving 11 bases between. The CDR3 DNA reads as TGCGCCAGCAGCTTGTCGGGGGGCAACTCCTACAATGAGCAGTTCTTC. Its protein is CASSLSGGNSYNEQFF.

The chain recombines TRBV4-2 with TRBJ2-5; D might be TRBD2 (6 bases). Germline V gives CDR1 LGHNA, CDR2 YNFKEQ. The germline V and J ends were trimmed by 3 bases and 5 bases, with 16 bases remaining between them. This CDR3 contains 15 residues. The CDR3 nucleotides read TGTGCCAGCAGCCAGAGGGGACTGATCATTGAGACCCAGTACTTC. This codes for CASSQRGLIIETQYF.

This chain links TRBV5-6 with TRBJ1-2; 7 bases align to TRBD1. Germline-derived CDR1 and CDR2 are SGHDT and YYEEEE. V was clipped by 0 bases and J by 4 bases; unmatched bases: 6. The CDR3 totals 15 residues. The CDR3 DNA sequence: TGTGCCAGCAGCTTGGTGGGGACAGTCTTCTATGGCTACACCTTC. Translating it yields CASSLVGTVFYGYTF.

The rearrangement links TRBV24-1 to TRBJ2-1, with 12 bases lining up with TRBD2. V gave up 9 bases and J gave up 4 bases; unmatched junction bases: 6. The CDR3 is made up of 15 amino acids. CDR1 and CDR2 (germline): KGHDR, SFDVKD. DNA of the CDR3: TGTGCCACCTCTAGCGGGGGGGCGGAATACAATGAGCAGTTCTTC. Translation gives CATSSGGAEYNEQFF.

This clonotype was detected a few times. This chain uses TRBV4-1 with TRBJ2-3; 10 bases align to TRBD2. The CDR3 runs 16 residues. V dropped 0 bases and J dropped 1; count of bases not matched to a gene: 1. The germline CDR1 and CDR2 sequences are MGHRA and YSYEKL. CDR3 amino acids: CASSQEGLAGTDTQYF. As DNA, the CDR3 is TGCGCCAGCAGCCAAGAAGGACTAGCGGGCACAGATACGCAGTATTTT.

The chain couples TRBV9 to TRBJ2-5; D is tentatively TRBD1 or TRBD2 (7 bases each). The CDR3 length is 16 residues. The germline V gene has CDR1 SGDLS and CDR2 YYNGEE. The V gene lost 0 bases and the J gene lost 5 bases, with 17 bases spanning the gap. CDR3: CASSVGGSGGGETQYF. The CDR3 DNA reads TGTGCCAGCAGCGTAGGTGGATCAGGGGGAGGGGAGACCCAGTACTTC.

The rearrangement uses TRBV5-1 and TRBJ2-1; D remains ambiguous. With 0 bases removed from V and 3 bases from J, the gap between germline ends came to 10 bases. This CDR3 comprises 15 residues. Germline lookup yields CDR1 SGHRS and CDR2 YFSETQ. Here the CDR3 DNA reads TGCGCCAGCAGCTTGGCGGAAGGTCGCTACAATGAGCAGTTCTTC. It codes for CASSLAEGRYNEQFF.

The chain has TRBV6-2 or TRBV6-3 and TRBJ2-1, with TRBD2 matching over 15 bases. V gave up 0 bases and J gave up 7 bases; unmatched junction bases: 10. The length of the CDR3 is 19 residues. Germline loops: CDR1 MNHEY, CDR2 SVGEGT. CDR3 nucleotides: TGTGCCAGCAGTTACTCCAGGACTAGCGGGGGGGTAAGTGGGAATGAGCAGTTCTTC. Amino acid sequence: CASSYSRTSGGVSGNEQFF.

The chain is built from TRBV20-1 and TRBJ1-2, with D unclear. Germline-derived CDR1 and CDR2 are DFQATT and SNEGSKA (reference sequence). Trimming removed 5 bases from V and 4 bases from J, with 11 bases in between. This CDR3 region has 12 residues. The CDR3 DNA reads TGCAGTGCTCGTGCGGCGGGCTATGGCTACACCTTC. Protein: CSARAAGYGYTF.

In its sample, this clonotype was seen many times. This chain connects TRBV7-9 to TRBJ1-5, with D possibly matching TRBD1 (5 bases). Germline lookup yields CDR1 SEHNR and CDR2 FQNEAQ (reference sequence). The V end lost 5 bases, the J end lost 3 bases, and 8 bases lay between the germline ends. The CDR3 contains 13 residues. The CDR3 nucleotides are TGTGCCAGCAGCGAGGACAACAATCAGCCCCAGCATTTT. Translated, it gives CASSEDNNQPQHF.

This clonotype was observed a few times. The chain combines TRBV4-2 with TRBJ2-3; the D gene is possibly TRBD2 (5 bases). With 2 bases removed from V and 3 bases from J, the gap between germline ends came to 9 bases. The CDR3 has 14 residues. CDR1 and CDR2 (germline): LGHNA, YNFKEQ. As DNA, the CDR3 is TGTGCCAGCAGCCAAAGTGTAGCGACAGATACGCAGTATTTT. This gives the protein CASSQSVATDTQYF.